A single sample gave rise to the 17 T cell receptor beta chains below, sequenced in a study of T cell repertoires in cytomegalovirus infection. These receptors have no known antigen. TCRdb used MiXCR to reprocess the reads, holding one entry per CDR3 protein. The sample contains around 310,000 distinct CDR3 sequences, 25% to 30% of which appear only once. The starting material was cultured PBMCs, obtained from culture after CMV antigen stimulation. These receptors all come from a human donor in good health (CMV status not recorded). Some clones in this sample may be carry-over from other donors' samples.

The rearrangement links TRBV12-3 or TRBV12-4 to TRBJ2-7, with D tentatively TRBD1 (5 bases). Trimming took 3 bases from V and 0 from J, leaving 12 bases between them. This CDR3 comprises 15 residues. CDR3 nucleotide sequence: TGTGCCAGCAGTTTGGCCAGGGCTATCTCCTACGAGCAGTACTTC. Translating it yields CASSLARAISYEQYF.

CDR3 DNA: TGTGCCAGCAGTTTTAGACAGGACTTACTCACTGAAGCTTTCTTT. Translating it yields CASSFRQDLLTEAFF. This sequence joins TRBV27 and TRBJ1-1; TRBD1 might be the D (6 bases). V lost 3 bases to trimming and J lost 4 bases, with 15 bases between them. From germline, CDR1 is MNHEY and CDR2 SMNVEV (reference sequence). The CDR3 contains 15 residues.

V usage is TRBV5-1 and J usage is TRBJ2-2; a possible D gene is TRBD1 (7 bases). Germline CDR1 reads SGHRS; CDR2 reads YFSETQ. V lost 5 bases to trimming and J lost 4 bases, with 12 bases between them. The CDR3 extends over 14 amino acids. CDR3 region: CASSAEGATGELFF. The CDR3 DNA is TGCGCCAGCAGTGCGGAGGGGGCCACCGGGGAGCTGTTTTTT.

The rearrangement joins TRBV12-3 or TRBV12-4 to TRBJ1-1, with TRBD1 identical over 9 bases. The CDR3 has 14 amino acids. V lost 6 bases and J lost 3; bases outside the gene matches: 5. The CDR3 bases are TGTGCCAGCAGATCGGACAGGGGCTACACTGAAGCTTTCTTT. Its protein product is CASRSDRGYTEAFF.

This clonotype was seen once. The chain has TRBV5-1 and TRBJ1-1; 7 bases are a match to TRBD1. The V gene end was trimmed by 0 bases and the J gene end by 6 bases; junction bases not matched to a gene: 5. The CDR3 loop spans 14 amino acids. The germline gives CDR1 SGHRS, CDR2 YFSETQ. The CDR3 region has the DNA TGCGCCAGCAGCTTGGGACAGGGTATCGCTGAAGCTTTCTTT. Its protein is CASSLGQGIAEAFF.

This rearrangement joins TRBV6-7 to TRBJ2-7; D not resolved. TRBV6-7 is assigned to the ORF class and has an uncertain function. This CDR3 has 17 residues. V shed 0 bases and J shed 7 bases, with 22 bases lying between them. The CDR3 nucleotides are TGTGCCAGCAGTTACTCCCTTGATGGAACCCTAACGGAAGAGCAGTACTTC. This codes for CASSYSLDGTLTEEQYF.

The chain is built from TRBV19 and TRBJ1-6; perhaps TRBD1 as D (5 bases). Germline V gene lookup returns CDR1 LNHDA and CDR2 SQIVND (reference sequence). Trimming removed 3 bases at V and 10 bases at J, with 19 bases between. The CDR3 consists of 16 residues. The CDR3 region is CASSIIPGQVGSPLHF. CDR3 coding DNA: TGTGCCAGTAGTATCATTCCGGGGCAGGTGGGGTCACCCCTCCACTTT.

CDR3 protein: CASNRGFFGEQFF. The CDR3 coding sequence is TGTGCCAGCAACAGGGGGTTTTTCGGTGAGCAGTTCTTC. The gene calls are TRBV6-8 and TRBJ2-1, with TRBD1 matching over 8 bases. The CDR3 consists of 13 residues. V was clipped by 7 bases and J by 9 bases; unmatched bases: 8. The germline CDR1 and CDR2 sequences are MNHGY and SAAAGT.

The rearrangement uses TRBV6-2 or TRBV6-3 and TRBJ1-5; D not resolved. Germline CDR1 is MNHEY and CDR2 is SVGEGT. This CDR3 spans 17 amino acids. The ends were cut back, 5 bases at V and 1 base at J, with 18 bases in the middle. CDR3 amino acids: CASSESGGVRSNQPQHF. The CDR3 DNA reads TGTGCCAGCAGTGAAAGTGGTGGGGTTCGGAGCAATCAGCCCCAGCATTTT.

This CDR3 reads CASSEWGGGIYEQYF. CDR3 in DNA: TGTGCCAGCAGTGAATGGGGGGGAGGGATCTACGAGCAGTACTTC. This chain uses TRBV25-1 with TRBJ2-7; TRBD2 agrees at 7 bases. The germline CDR1 and CDR2 sequences are MGHDK and SYGVNS. The junction had 6 bases not matched to a gene; V was cut back by 1 base and J by 3 bases. CDR3 length: 15 amino acids.

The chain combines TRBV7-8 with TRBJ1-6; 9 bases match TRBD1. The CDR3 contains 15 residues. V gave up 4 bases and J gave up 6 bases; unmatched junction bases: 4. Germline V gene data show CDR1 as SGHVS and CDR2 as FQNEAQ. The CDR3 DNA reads TGTGCCAGCAGCTCGACAGGGGGAATTAATTCACCCCTCCACTTT. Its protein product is CASSSTGGINSPLHF. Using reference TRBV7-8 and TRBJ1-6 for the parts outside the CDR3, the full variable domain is GAGVSQSPRYKVAKRGQDVALRCDPISGHVSLFWYQQALGQGPEFLTYFQNEAQLDKSGLPSDRFFAERPEGSVSTLKIQRTQQEDSAVYLCASSSTGGINSPLHFGNGTRLTVT.

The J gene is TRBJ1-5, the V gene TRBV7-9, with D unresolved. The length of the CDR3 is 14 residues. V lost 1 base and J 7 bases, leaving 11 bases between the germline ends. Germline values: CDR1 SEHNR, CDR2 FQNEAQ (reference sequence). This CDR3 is CASSLGVAGQPQHF. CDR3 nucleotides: TGTGCCAGCAGCTTAGGGGTCGCGGGACAGCCCCAGCATTTT.

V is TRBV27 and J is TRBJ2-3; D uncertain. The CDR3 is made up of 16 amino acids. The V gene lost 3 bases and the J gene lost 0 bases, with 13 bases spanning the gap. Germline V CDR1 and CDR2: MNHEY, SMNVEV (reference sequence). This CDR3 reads CASSFLPGDSTDTQYF. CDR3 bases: TGTGCCAGCAGTTTTCTTCCGGGTGATAGCACAGATACGCAGTATTTT.

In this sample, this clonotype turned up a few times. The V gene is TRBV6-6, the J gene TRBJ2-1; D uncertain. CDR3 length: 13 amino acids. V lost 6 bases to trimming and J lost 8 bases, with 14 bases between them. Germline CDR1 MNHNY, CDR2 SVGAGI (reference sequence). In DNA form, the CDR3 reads TGTGCCAGCAGGGTGGGCGGATACGATGAGCAGTTCTTC. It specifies CASRVGGYDEQFF.

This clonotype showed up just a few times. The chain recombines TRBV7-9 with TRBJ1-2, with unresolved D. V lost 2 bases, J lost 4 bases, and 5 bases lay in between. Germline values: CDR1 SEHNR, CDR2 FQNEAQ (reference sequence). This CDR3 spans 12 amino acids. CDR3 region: CASSLPFYGYTF. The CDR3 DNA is TGTGCCAGCAGCTTACCATTCTATGGCTACACCTTC.

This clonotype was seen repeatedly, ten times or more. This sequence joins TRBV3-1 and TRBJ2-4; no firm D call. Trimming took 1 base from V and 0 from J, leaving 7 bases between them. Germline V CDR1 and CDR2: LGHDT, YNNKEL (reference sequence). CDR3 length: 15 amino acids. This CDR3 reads CASSQAGIAKNIQYF. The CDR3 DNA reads TGTGCCAGCAGCCAAGCCGGAATAGCCAAAAACATTCAGTACTTC.

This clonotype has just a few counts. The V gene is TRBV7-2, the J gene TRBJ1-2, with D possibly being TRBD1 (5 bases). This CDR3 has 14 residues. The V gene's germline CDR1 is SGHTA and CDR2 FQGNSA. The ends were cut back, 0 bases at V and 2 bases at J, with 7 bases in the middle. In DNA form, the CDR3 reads TGTGCCAGCAGCTTAGCAGGGGTGAACTATGGCTACACCTTC. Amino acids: CASSLAGVNYGYTF.